The entry that follows covers one T cell receptor (beta chain) sequence. The antigen remains unidentified. This may be a read error, as it is one base from a much larger clone. Source material for PBMCs was 10 ml fresh peripheral blood. The data belong to a study of T cells in Graves' hyperthyroidism and ophthalmopathy. Study details: Peripheral blood samples were taken at initial diagnosis, prior to any treatment. Study-wide findings and caveats: Ophthalmopathy and stable hyperthyroidism were separated by a 13 V-J model.

This CDR3 has 13 residues. J was trimmed by 6 bases and V by 8 bases; bases with no gene match: 9. CDR1 MDHEN and CDR2 SYDVKM come from the germline V gene. Using RNA transcripts as the source, TCR beta CDR3 regions were amplified. During a first-round RT-PCR of the TCR CDR3, the HTBI primer set was used. TCRdb called the multiplex PCR reads again in MiXCR, with one record for every CDR3 protein. The table lists around 340,000 distinct CDR3 sequences, about 18% of them singletons, with approximately 33% in the top ten. The chain is built from TRBV28 and TRBJ1-1; 7 bases line up with TRBD1. The TCR originated in a woman aged 30 to 39 with Graves' hyperthyroidism that later progressed to Graves' ophthalmopathy. Sequencing was done on a sample of blood. CDR3 protein: CASGISDRAEAFF. The CDR3 bases are TGTGCCAGCGGTATATCCGACAGGGCTGAAGCTTTCTTT.